This entry features one TCR beta chain sequence. Its antigen remains unidentified. This record belongs to a study of T cells after yellow fever vaccination. Study-wide points: Most clones from primary vaccination were detected again post-booster (just under 97% CD4, about 88% CD8). Sorted repertoires could include abundant contaminating clonotypes from bulk cells.

The germline V and J ends were trimmed by 3 bases and 4 bases, with 11 bases remaining between them. This CDR3 is 14 amino acids long. One entry per CDR3 protein, called by TCRdb with MiXCR from the 5' RACE reads. Of hundreds of thousands of distinct CDR3 sequences detected, 7.5% to 9.5% appear once; the ten largest clones hold 3% to 4%. The source is a man aged 18 to 30 who received the YFV17D yellow fever vaccine. The sequencing used CD4+ T cells sorted from PBMCs, collected 5 days after the yellow fever booster vaccination. The J gene is TRBJ2-3, the V gene TRBV12-3 or TRBV12-4; either TRBD1 or TRBD2 may fit D (5 bases each). The CDR3 reads CASSFFGGSDTQYF. The CDR3 bases are TGTGCCAGCAGTTTTTTTGGGGGATCAGATACGCAGTATTTT.